This TCR beta chain comes out of a study of blood T cells in healthy people across ages. Study context: Capturing about one barcoded beta molecule per two T cells was achieved by template switching. Study results and limitations: Diversity of TCR beta per million T cells declined in a roughly linear way with age.

This clonotype was detected a few times. Its cognate antigen is unknown. Ten milliliters of peripheral blood were drawn from each donor. Combining a sample-barcoded 5' primer with a J-beta primer mix, a second PCR ran for 7 to 11 cycles. The template-switch adaptor was a 5' adaptor with 12 random nucleotides. It tagged each cDNA molecule. TCRdb re-derived calls from the 5' RACE reads in MiXCR, one entry per CDR3 protein. The repertoire includes 600,000 or so distinct CDR3 sequences, around 31% of them detected once, and around 14% sits in the top ten. The CDR3 consists of 13 residues. J gave up 4 bases and V 6 bases, and 4 bases lay outside the gene matches. CDR1 is MNHNS, CDR2 SASEGT, per germline.

The TCR was taken from a woman older than 75 in good health. The genes are TRBV6-1 and TRBJ1-1; 8 nucleotides match TRBD1. The sequenced sample was blood. The CDR3 nucleotides read TGTGCCAGCAGAGGACAGGGACGCACTGAAGCTTTCTTT. Amino acids: CASRGQGRTEAFF.